Each of the 19 T cell receptor beta chains below was sequenced from the same sample in a study of blood T cell repertoires in COVID-19. Repertoires were generated with immunoSEQ multiplex PCR, while TCRdb's copy carries only in-frame clones and drops some. The sample lists around 200,000 clones; roughly 83% were seen once. The sequenced sample consisted of PBMCs or T cells enriched from blood (not recorded which). The receptor set was obtained from a man in his forties with acute COVID-19.

This chain uses TRBV5-1 with TRBJ2-7; possible D gene TRBD1, 5 bases. The V gene lost 1 base and the J gene lost 7 bases, with 18 bases spanning the gap. The CDR3 contains 15 residues. The germline CDR1 and CDR2 sequences are SGHRS and YFSETQ. Here the CDR3 DNA reads TGCGCCAGCAGCTTGTTTTGGGGCGTGGGTAGGGAGCAGTACTTC. Its protein product is CASSLFWGVGREQYF.

There are a few counts of this clone. The chain joins TRBV28 to TRBJ2-1, with a possible D match to TRBD2 (6 bases). The CDR3 contains 15 residues. Trimming left V 5 bases short and J 3 bases short, with 14 bases between. In germline, CDR1 is MDHEN, CDR2 SYDVKM. The CDR3 DNA is TGTGCCAGCAGTCTCCCGGACTATAACTACAATGAGCAGTTCTTC. It yields the protein CASSLPDYNYNEQFF.

The table lists this clone with a few counts. This chain joins TRBV11-2 and TRBJ2-2; D is unclear. The germline gives CDR1 SGHAT, CDR2 FQNNGV. With 6 bases removed from V and 3 bases from J, the gap between germline ends came to 14 bases. The CDR3 spans 15 residues. The CDR3 nucleotides read TGTGCCAGCAGTTTTACAGACACTTACACCGGGGAGCTGTTTTTT. This codes for CASSFTDTYTGELFF.

This sequence joins TRBV7-9 and TRBJ2-2; 8 bases are shared with TRBD2. V was clipped by 5 bases and J by 6 bases; unmatched bases: 8. Germline CDR1 is SEHNR and CDR2 is FQNEAQ (reference sequence). CDR3 length equals 15 residues. CDR3 amino acids: CASSMSGSESGELFF. CDR3 bases: TGTGCCAGCAGCATGAGCGGGAGTGAGTCCGGGGAGCTGTTTTTT.

The chain uses TRBV27 and TRBJ1-6, with 11 bases matching TRBD1. This CDR3 contains 17 residues. Per germline, CDR1 MNHEY and CDR2 SMNVEV (reference sequence). The trim removed 3 bases at V and 9 bases at J, leaving 10 bases unmatched. This chain's CDR3 is CASSFYGGTGGFSPLHF. The CDR3 region has the DNA TGTGCCAGCAGTTTCTATGGAGGGACAGGGGGATTTTCACCCCTCCACTTT.

This clone was recorded only once. V gene TRBV2 combines with J gene TRBJ1-5; perhaps TRBD1 as D (5 bases). The CDR3 has 15 amino acids. The V end was cut by 6 bases, the J end by 3 bases, with 15 bases between. Per the germline V gene, CDR1 is SNHLY and CDR2 is FYNNEI. CDR3 DNA sequence: TGTGCCAGCAGCGGGACCCGCGGGAACAATCAGCCCCAGCATTTT. As protein: CASSGTRGNNQPQHF.

This clone has a handful of counts. The chain is built from TRBV20-1 and TRBJ1-5; unclear D gene. The CDR3 is 13 residues long. V lost 3 bases, J lost 3 bases, and 9 bases lay in between. Germline V CDR1 and CDR2: DFQATT, SNEGSKA (reference sequence). This chain's CDR3 is CSASGQDNQPQHF. The CDR3 coding sequence is TGCAGTGCTAGTGGGCAAGACAATCAGCCCCAGCATTTT.

A few counts support this clone. The chain couples TRBV27 to TRBJ1-5; D perhaps matches TRBD1 (6 bases). Between the trimmed V and J ends, which lost 0 bases and 6 bases, there was a span of 15 bases. CDR1 and CDR2 from the germline V gene are MNHEY and SMNVEV (reference sequence). The CDR3 length is 16 residues. The CDR3 DNA reads as TGTGCCAGCAGTTTATCGGGGGCGCAGGGAGTTCAGCCCCAGCATTTT. Protein: CASSLSGAQGVQPQHF.

The J gene is TRBJ1-2, the V gene TRBV28, with D perhaps matching TRBD1 (5 bases). Germline V gene sequence: CDR1 MDHEN, CDR2 SYDVKM. Deletions cut 11 bases from V and 3 bases from J, with 13 bases between. The length of the CDR3 is 12 residues. The DNA for the CDR3 is TGTGCCGTCACCCAGGGCGACTATGGCTACACCTTC. Residues: CAVTQGDYGYTF.

The V gene is TRBV3-1 (or the pseudogene TRBV3-2), the J gene TRBJ1-4, with D hard to call. Per the germline V gene, CDR1 is LGHDT and CDR2 is YNNKEL (reference sequence). This CDR3 comprises 16 residues. Trimming cost V 2 bases and J 6 bases, with 16 bases left between them. The CDR3 bases are TGTGCCAGCAGCCAAACTGACCCCCCGGAGGATGAAAAACTGTTTTTT. Its translation: CASSQTDPPEDEKLFF.

The V call is TRBV24-1, the J call TRBJ2-3; 10 nucleotides match TRBD1. CDR1 is KGHDR and CDR2 is SFDVKD in the germline V gene. The CDR3 extends over 16 amino acids. J gave up 2 bases and V 6 bases, and 7 bases lay outside the gene matches. CDR3 in DNA: TGTGCCACCAGTAGTTCCGGGACAGGGGCCACAGATACGCAGTATTTT. Translation: CATSSSGTGATDTQYF.

V and J are TRBV13 and TRBJ1-1, with a possible D match to TRBD1 (6 bases). V lost 0 bases, J lost 3 bases, and 11 bases lay in between. The CDR3 has 15 amino acids. CDR1 and CDR2 from the germline V gene are PRHDT and FYEKMQ (reference sequence). This CDR3 is CASSLGPKGDTEAFF. The DNA for the CDR3 is TGTGCCAGCAGCTTAGGGCCCAAGGGGGACACTGAAGCTTTCTTT.

The rearrangement uses TRBV9 and TRBJ2-1; 9 bases are shared with TRBD2. The V and J ends lost 0 bases and 4 bases, in that order; junction bases with no gene match: 2. CDR1 and CDR2 from the germline V gene are SGDLS and YYNGEE. This CDR3 spans 15 amino acids. CDR3 DNA: TGTGCCAGCAGCGTAGTGAGCGGGGGGTACAATGAGCAGTTCTTC. This translates into CASSVVSGGYNEQFF.

The V gene is TRBV5-1, the J gene TRBJ2-5; 12 nucleotides agree with TRBD1. V trimming: 2 bases; J trimming: 5 bases; junction bases outside the gene matches: 7. The CDR3 covers 16 residues. Germline V lookup: CDR1 SGHRS, CDR2 YFSETQ. The CDR3 sequence: CASSLGGTGGQETQYF. Here the CDR3 DNA reads TGCGCCAGCAGCTTAGGAGGGACAGGGGGCCAGGAGACCCAGTACTTC.

The V gene is TRBV7-9, the J gene TRBJ1-3, with 7 bases aligning to TRBD1. The CDR3 runs to 15 residues. The V gene's germline CDR1 is SEHNR and CDR2 FQNEAQ (reference sequence). V lost 5 bases and J lost 0; bases outside the gene matches: 4. CDR3 nucleotides: TGTGCCAGCAGCCCGGGACAGACCTCTGGAAACACCATATATTTT. This gives the protein CASSPGQTSGNTIYF.

The CDR3 is CASSPPSDTQYF. CDR3 sequence (DNA): TGCGCCAGCAGCCCTCCCTCGGATACGCAGTATTTT. The rearrangement uses TRBV5-1 and TRBJ2-3; no clear D gene. Germline V gene sequence: CDR1 SGHRS, CDR2 YFSETQ. The CDR3 is 12 residues long. The V and J ends lost 4 bases and 6 bases respectively, with 9 bases between them.

The chain recombines TRBV7-3 with TRBJ2-1, with TRBD2 as a possible D gene (5 bases). The length of the CDR3 is 14 residues. Germline V gene data show CDR1 as SGHTA and CDR2 as FQGTGA. V was pared by 5 bases and J by 6 bases, with 14 bases between. The CDR3 protein is CASSRGGDGNEQFF. The CDR3 DNA is TGTGCCAGCAGCCGTGGAGGAGACGGCAATGAGCAGTTCTTC.

V usage is TRBV30 and J usage is TRBJ1-1, with unresolved D. The CDR3 runs to 17 residues. Germline CDR1 GTSNPN, CDR2 SVGIG (reference sequence). V dropped 6 bases and J dropped 0 bases, with 23 bases sitting between them. The DNA of the CDR3 is TGTGCCTGCAAACGCCCGTTACTACGCGGAATGAACACTGAAGCTTTCTTT. Protein: CACKRPLLRGMNTEAFF. Based on the CDR3 plus reference TRBV30 and TRBJ1-1, the full variable domain is SQTIHQWPATLVQPVGSPLSLECTVEGTSNPNLYWYRQAAGRGLQLLFYSVGIGQISSEVPQNLSASRPQDRQFILSSKKLLLSDSGFYLCACKRPLLRGMNTEAFFGQGTRLTVV.

The sample holds one count of this clone. J is TRBJ1-1 and V is TRBV16; D unresolved. Trimming stripped 0 bases from V and 5 bases from J, with 7 bases between. Germline V lookup: CDR1 KGHSY, CDR2 FQNENV. The CDR3 is made up of 13 amino acids. The CDR3 coding sequence is TGTGCCAGCAGCCAATCGAGTTGGACTGAAGCTTTCTTT. It translates to CASSQSSWTEAFF. Variable domain in full (rest from reference TRBV16 and TRBJ1-1): GEEVAQTPKHLVRGEGQKAKLYCAPIKGHSYVFWYQQVLKNEFKFLISFQNENVFDETGMPKERFSAKCLPNSPCSLEIQATKLEDSAVYFCASSQSSWTEAFFGQGTRLTVV.